The following is a T cell receptor (beta chain) sequence with its context. Authors' data handling: Using reference gene primer amplification, nucleated cell counts were estimated. Sequenced by immunoSEQ multiplex PCR; TCRdb stores in-frame clones only, minus some. V and J calls and clone size are copied from that table; D and trimming were computed from the DNA. The top ten hold 15% to 20% of the sample, which has tens of thousands of clones, 90% seen once. The data belong to a study of blood T cell repertoires in COVID-19. Study context: PBMCs, B-cell-depleted T cells, or T cells provided the cDNA or gDNA that made up the material.

The CDR3 length is 13 residues. CDR1 is SQVTM, CDR2 ANQGSEA, per germline. V lost 3 bases and J lost 9; bases outside the gene matches: 10. The source is a human donor in a cohort sampled during active COVID-19. Material: peripheral blood. V is TRBV29-1 and J is TRBJ1-1; 7 nucleotides agree with TRBD1. The CDR3 protein is CSVDKGTAKKAFF. Here the CDR3 DNA reads TGCAGCGTTGATAAGGGGACAGCCAAGAAAGCTTTCTTT.